This T cell receptor beta chain was sequenced during a study of T cells in Graves' hyperthyroidism and ophthalmopathy. This clonotype was counted many times. Its target is unknown. Hyperthyroidism had been newly diagnosed in patients aged 18 to 65, and its duration was under 2 months. Uncontrolled infection, other autoimmune disease, pregnancy or lactation led to exclusion. Blood sampling occurred at first hyperthyroidism diagnosis, ahead of any ophthalmopathy symptoms. J lost 3 bases, V lost 5 bases, and 16 bases had no gene match. This CDR3 is 18 amino acids long. Germline CDR1 reads SGHAT; CDR2 reads FQNNGV. Regarding the study as a whole: Ophthalmopathy was model-predicted a median approximately six months pre-onset.

TCR beta CDR3 region amplification was performed from RNA transcripts. A first-round RT-PCR of the TCR CDR3 used the HTBI primer set. Each CDR3 protein gets one entry after TCRdb re-called the multiplex PCR reads with MiXCR. The sample includes some 600,000 distinct CDR3 sequences, around 13% of them seen just once. The sample taken for sequencing was blood. The source is a woman aged 25 to 45 with Graves' hyperthyroidism that later progressed to Graves' ophthalmopathy. The chain is built from TRBV11-2 and TRBJ2-7, with TRBD2 matching over 10 bases. The CDR3 reads CASSKIRAGGPVYYEQYF. The DNA of the CDR3 is TGTGCCAGCAGCAAAATCAGAGCGGGAGGGCCGGTATACTACGAGCAGTACTTC.